A selection of T cell receptor beta chains follows, all from one sample in a study of blood T cell repertoires in COVID-19. Assay: immunoSEQ multiplex PCR; the TCRdb copy retains only in-frame clones and omits some. There are 70,000 to 100,000 clones in the sample; approximately 88% occur only once, and under 55% lies in the top ten. The sequenced sample consisted of peripheral blood. These receptors were collected from a human donor in a cohort sampled during active COVID-19. Each CDR3 is given with its conserved first and last residue. D genes are given only for firm matches. Rows may omit the clone size; those that give it use once, few, many or a size class.

.,TRBJ1-1,.,TRBV28,CASSLGHTNTEAFF,TGTGCCAGCAGTTTGGGACATACGAACACTGAAGCTTTCTTT
TRBD2,TRBJ2-3,.,TRBV5-1,CASKAGISTDTQYF,TGCGCCAGCAAAGCGGGGATAAGCACAGATACGCAGTATTTT
TRBD1,TRBJ1-1,.,TRBV5-4,CASSLGTGTSAPEAFF,TGTGCCAGCAGCTTGGGGACAGGGACTTCTGCCCCTGAAGCTTTCTTT
TRBD2,TRBJ2-3,.,TRBV9,CASSKGGAGGSTDTQYF,TGTGCCAGCAGCAAGGGGGGTGCGGGAGGGAGCACAGATACGCAGTATTTT
.,TRBJ1-6,.,TRBV19,CASKPGPGVNSPLHF,TGTGCCAGTAAGCCTGGGCCAGGCGTTAATTCACCCCTCCACTTT
.,TRBJ2-4,.,TRBV13,CASSLTENIQYF,TGTGCCAGCAGCTTGACAGAAAACATTCAGTACTTC
.,TRBJ1-2,.,TRBV7-2,CASSLDYRGNYGYTF,TGTGCCAGCAGCTTAGATTATCGGGGTAACTATGGCTACACCTTC
.,TRBJ2-1,.,TRBV13,CASSSSRGGQFF,TGTGCCAGCAGCTCCTCGAGGGGGGGGCAGTTCTTC
TRBD2,TRBJ2-1,once,TRBV9,CASSVLAGDNEQFF,TGTGCCAGCAGCGTCCTAGCGGGGGACAATGAGCAGTTCTTC
TRBD1,TRBJ1-6,few,TRBV4-2,CASSQAGGTGSSYNSPLHF,TGTGCCAGCAGCCAAGCAGGGGGGACAGGGAGCTCCTATAATTCACCCCTCCACTTT
TRBD2,TRBJ2-7,.,TRBV3-1/TRBV3-2,CASSQDLMVAGGYEQYF,TGTGCCAGCAGCCAAGACCTAATGGTAGCGGGGGGATACGAGCAGTACTTC
TRBD1,TRBJ2-3,.,TRBV4-2,CASSQRYTGGVDTQYF,TGTGCCAGCAGCCAGCGCTACACAGGGGGCGTGGATACGCAGTATTTT
TRBD2,TRBJ2-1,.,TRBV24-1,CATGTSGYNEQFF,TGTGCCACCGGGACTAGCGGATACAATGAGCAGTTCTTC
TRBD1,TRBJ1-3,.,TRBV18,CASSPHSGAGGLGLFSSGNTIYF,TGTGCCAGCTCACCGCACTCCGGCGCAGGGGGACTAGGTTTGTTTAGCTCTGGAAACACCATATATTTT
.,TRBJ2-2,.,TRBV3-1/TRBV3-2,CASSYRYTGELFF,TGTGCCAGCAGCTACAGGTACACCGGGGAGCTGTTTTTT
.,TRBJ1-1,.,TRBV24-1,CATAHRTEAFF,TGTGCCACAGCCCATCGCACTGAAGCTTTCTTT